A single TCR beta chain is shown here with its context. The source of the sample is a study of blood T cell repertoires in COVID-19. Across the whole study: There were acute and convalescent COVID-19 samples, and they came from the United States, Italy and Spain. In each case, the material was cDNA or gDNA derived from T cells, B-cell-depleted T cells, or PBMCs.

Study processing details: Estimates of nucleated cell counts were drawn from the amplification of reference gene primers. Sequencing was performed with immunoSEQ multiplex PCR; in TCRdb, only in-frame clones are kept and a portion is missing. That table furnishes V, J and clone size, whereas the DNA furnished D and trimming. The data show 140,000 to 150,000 clones, 85% seen once. The CDR3 totals 15 residues. Germline-derived CDR1 and CDR2 are SGHNT and YENEEA. Trimming cost V 5 bases and J 2 bases; bases outside gene matches: 7. Material for sequencing was peripheral blood. This clonotype was obtained from a human donor with acute or convalescent COVID-19. The donor label of this sample is uncertain. This chain uses TRBV11-3 with TRBJ2-3, with 7 bases fitting TRBD1. CDR3 amino acids: CASSDRQGNTDTQYF. DNA of the CDR3: TGTGCCAGCAGCGACCGACAGGGCAACACAGATACGCAGTATTTT. The full variable domain, completed using reference TRBV11-3 and TRBJ2-3, is EAGVVQSPRYKIIEKKQPVAFWCNPISGHNTLYWYLQNLGQGPELLIRYENEEAVDDSQLPKDRFSAERLKGVDSTLKIQPAELGDSAVYLCASSDRQGNTDTQYFGPGTRLTVL.